The T cell receptor (beta chain) under discussion was sequenced for a study of T cell responses to AZD1222 COVID-19 vaccine. The protocol was immunoSEQ multiplex PCR, while the TCRdb copy is restricted to in-frame clones and leaves out a portion. This sample has about 150,000 clones, with 85% to 95% found just once. Findings of the study overall: Donors skewed white British and female; clonal diversity was possibly underestimated. Reports say nearly half of spike-specific TCRs go after unmutated variant regions. The repertoires were collected only after the peak T cell response.

There are 13 residues in the CDR3. V was cut by 8 bases and J by 8 bases, with 15 bases left in between. Per the germline V gene, CDR1 is LNHDA and CDR2 is SQIVND (reference sequence). Comments on this clone: Its antigen is as yet unknown.

Sequencing used peripheral blood, obtained on day 0 of AZD1222 vaccination. The genes are TRBV19 and TRBJ1-4; possible D gene TRBD1, 6 bases. The source is an adult in good health. CDR3 in DNA: TGTGCCAGTGGGGCCTGGGGGGCGGAAAAACTGTTTTTT. Its protein product is CASGAWGAEKLFF.